Listed below are T cell receptor beta chains from one sample, sequenced in a study of blood T cell repertoires in COVID-19. Profiled with immunoSEQ multiplex PCR; TCRdb holds only in-frame clones, not every one. Of roughly 91,000 clones listed, roughly 89% are singletons. Sequenced: peripheral blood. These receptors were collected from a man in his 70s with active or convalescent COVID-19. Each CDR3 is given with its conserved first and last residue. D genes are given only for firm matches. Expanded clones get a size class; other rows say once, few or many, or leave the size out.

len: 14; d_gene: NA; j_gene: TRBJ2-3; abundance: NA; v_gene: TRBV29-1; CDR3nt: TGCAGCGTTGAGGATGGGAGTCTCGCAGATACGCAGTATTTT; CDR3aa: CSVEDGSLADTQYF
len: 15; d_gene: TRBD2; j_gene: TRBJ2-3; abundance: NA; v_gene: TRBV11-3; CDR3nt: TGTGCCAGCAGCCCTAATGCGGGGGGCACAGATACGCAGTATTTT; CDR3aa: CASSPNAGGTDTQYF
len: 16; d_gene: TRBD2; j_gene: TRBJ2-1; abundance: NA; v_gene: TRBV19; CDR3nt: TGTGCCAGTAGTATAGCCGCGGGGGGGAACGTTGATGAGCAGTTCTTC; CDR3aa: CASSIAAGGNVDEQFF
len: 14; d_gene: TRBD1; j_gene: TRBJ2-7; abundance: NA; v_gene: TRBV6-5; CDR3nt: TGTGCCAGCAGTCGGGACAGGGCGGGCTACGAGCAGTACTTC; CDR3aa: CASSRDRAGYEQYF
len: 15; d_gene: NA; j_gene: TRBJ2-6; abundance: NA; v_gene: TRBV5-4; CDR3nt: TGTGCCAGCAGCTTGAGGAGGGCTGGGGCCAACGTCCTGACTTTC; CDR3aa: CASSLRRAGANVLTF
len: 14; d_gene: NA; j_gene: TRBJ1-6; abundance: NA; v_gene: TRBV6-5; CDR3nt: TGTGCCAGCACCCGCGTGGAGTTCAATTCACCCCTCCACTTT; CDR3aa: CASTRVEFNSPLHF
len: 18; d_gene: TRBD1; j_gene: TRBJ2-4; abundance: NA; v_gene: TRBV4-1; CDR3nt: TGCGCCAGCAGCCCCCCCACGACAGGGTTAACGGCCAAAAACATTCAGTACTTC; CDR3aa: CASSPPTTGLTAKNIQYF
len: 17; d_gene: TRBD2; j_gene: TRBJ2-3; abundance: few; v_gene: TRBV2; CDR3nt: TGTGCCAGCAGTGAAGACGTAGCGGGGGGGCTTACAGATACGCAGTATTTT; CDR3aa: CASSEDVAGGLTDTQYF
len: 13; d_gene: NA; j_gene: TRBJ1-1; abundance: NA; v_gene: TRBV7-3; CDR3nt: TGTGCCAGCAGCTCAGACATGAACACTGAAGCTTTCTTT; CDR3aa: CASSSDMNTEAFF
len: 16; d_gene: TRBD1; j_gene: TRBJ1-1; abundance: NA; v_gene: TRBV7-2; CDR3nt: TGTGCCAGCACCACCAGGGGGGGCAGGGGGCACGGTGAAGCTTTCTTT; CDR3aa: CASTTRGGRGHGEAFF
len: 13; d_gene: NA; j_gene: TRBJ1-6; abundance: NA; v_gene: TRBV7-2; CDR3nt: TGTGCCAGCAGCCCCCAGAGGCGGGCACCCCTCCACTTT; CDR3aa: CASSPQRRAPLHF